This T cell receptor beta chain stems from a study of blood T cell repertoires in COVID-19. Under the authors' procedure: Scientists estimated how many nucleated cells there were by amplifying reference gene primers. Method: immunoSEQ multiplex PCR; TCRdb's copy keeps in-frame clones and lacks some. V, J and clone size are those of that table, while D and trimming were read from the DNA. The sample includes roughly 410,000 clones, more than 70% of them seen just once. The Seattle patients joined while their infection was active and were tracked longitudinally afterward. The V gene lost 1 base and the J gene lost 7 bases, with 14 bases spanning the gap. CDR1 and CDR2 (germline): SGHRS, YFSETQ. The CDR3 contains 15 residues.

The chain employs TRBV5-1 and TRBJ1-4, with unresolved D. Sequencing input: peripheral blood. The TCR originated in a woman aged 55-69 years with COVID-19, enrolled during active disease. As DNA, the CDR3 is TGCGCCAGCAGCTTGCGGGGAGTCGAGGGTGAAAAACTGTTTTTT. This codes for CASSLRGVEGEKLFF.